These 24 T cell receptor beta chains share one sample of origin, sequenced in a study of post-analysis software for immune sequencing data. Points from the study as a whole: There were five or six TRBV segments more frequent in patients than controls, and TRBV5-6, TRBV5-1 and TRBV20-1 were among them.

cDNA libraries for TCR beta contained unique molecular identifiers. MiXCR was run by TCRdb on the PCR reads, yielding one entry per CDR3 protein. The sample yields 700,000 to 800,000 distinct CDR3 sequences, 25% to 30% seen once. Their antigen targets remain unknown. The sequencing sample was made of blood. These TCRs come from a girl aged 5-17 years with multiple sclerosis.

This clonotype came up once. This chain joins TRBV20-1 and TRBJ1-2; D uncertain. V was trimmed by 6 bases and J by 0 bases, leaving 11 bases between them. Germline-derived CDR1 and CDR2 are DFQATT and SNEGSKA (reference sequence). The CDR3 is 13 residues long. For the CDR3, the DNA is TGCAGTGCGAACATTCAGACTAACTATGGCTACACCTTC. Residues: CSANIQTNYGYTF.

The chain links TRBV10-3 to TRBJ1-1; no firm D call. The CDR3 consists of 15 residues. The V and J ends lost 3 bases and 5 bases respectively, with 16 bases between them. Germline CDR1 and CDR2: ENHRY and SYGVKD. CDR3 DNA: TGTGCCATCAGTGACCCCCGGACGCGTGGGACTGAAGCTTTCTTT. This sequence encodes CAISDPRTRGTEAFF.

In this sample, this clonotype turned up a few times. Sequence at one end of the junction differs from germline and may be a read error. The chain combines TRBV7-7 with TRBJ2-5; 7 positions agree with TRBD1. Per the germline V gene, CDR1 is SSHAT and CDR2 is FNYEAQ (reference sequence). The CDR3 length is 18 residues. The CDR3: CASSSLLTPGQSQETQYF. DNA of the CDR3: TGTGCTAGCAGCTCCCTTTTAACCCCGGGACAGTCACAAGAGACCCAGTACTTC.

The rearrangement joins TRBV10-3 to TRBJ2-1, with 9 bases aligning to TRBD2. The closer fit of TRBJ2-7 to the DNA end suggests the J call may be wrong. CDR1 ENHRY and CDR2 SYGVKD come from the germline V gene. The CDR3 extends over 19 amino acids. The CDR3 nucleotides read TGTGCCATCAGTGAGTTCATGGGAAATGGACTAGCGTTTTTAAATGAGCAGTACTTC. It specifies CAISEFMGNGLAFLNEQYF.

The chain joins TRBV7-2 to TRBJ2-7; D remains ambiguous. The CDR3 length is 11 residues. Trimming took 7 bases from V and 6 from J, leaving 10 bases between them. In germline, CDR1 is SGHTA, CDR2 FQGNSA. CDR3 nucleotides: TGTGCCAGCAACATTTTGGGCGAGCAGTACTTC. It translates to CASNILGEQYF. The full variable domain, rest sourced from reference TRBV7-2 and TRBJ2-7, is GAGVSQSPSNKVTEKGKDVELRCDPISGHTALYWYRQSLGQGLEFLIYFQGNSAPDKSGLPSDRFSAERTGGSVSTLTIQRTQQEDSAVYLCASNILGEQYFGPGTRLTVT.

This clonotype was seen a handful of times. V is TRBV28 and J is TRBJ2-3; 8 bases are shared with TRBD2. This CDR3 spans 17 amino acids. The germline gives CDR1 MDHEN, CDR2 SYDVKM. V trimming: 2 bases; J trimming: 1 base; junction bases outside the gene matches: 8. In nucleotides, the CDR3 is TGTGCCAGCAGTTTAGCCTTAGCGGGGCGCCGCACAGATACGCAGTATTTT. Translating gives CASSLALAGRRTDTQYF.

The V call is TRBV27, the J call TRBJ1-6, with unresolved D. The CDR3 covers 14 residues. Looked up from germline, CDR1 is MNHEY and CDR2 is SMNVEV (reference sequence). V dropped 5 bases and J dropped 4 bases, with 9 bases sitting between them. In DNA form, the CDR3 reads TGTGCCAGCAGTGAATGGCGGTATAATTCACCCCTCCACTTT. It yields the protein CASSEWRYNSPLHF.

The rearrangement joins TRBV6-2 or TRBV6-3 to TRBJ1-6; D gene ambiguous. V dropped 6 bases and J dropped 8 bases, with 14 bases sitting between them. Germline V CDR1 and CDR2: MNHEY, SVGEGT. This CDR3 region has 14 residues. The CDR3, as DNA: TGTGCCAGCAGACTCGTCCCGAGGGATTCACCCCTCCACTTT. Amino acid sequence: CASRLVPRDSPLHF.

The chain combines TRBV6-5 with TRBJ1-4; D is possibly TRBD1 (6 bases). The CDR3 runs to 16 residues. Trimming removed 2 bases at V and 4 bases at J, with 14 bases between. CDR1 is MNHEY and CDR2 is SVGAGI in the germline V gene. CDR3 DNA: TGTGCCAGCAGTTACGGCCGGGGGGGCCGTAATGAAAAACTGTTTTTT. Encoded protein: CASSYGRGGRNEKLFF.

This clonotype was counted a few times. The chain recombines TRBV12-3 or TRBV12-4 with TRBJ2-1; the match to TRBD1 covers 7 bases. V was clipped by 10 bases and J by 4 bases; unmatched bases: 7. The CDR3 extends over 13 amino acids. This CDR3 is CATRGGQYNEQFF. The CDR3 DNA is TGTGCCACCAGAGGGGGCCAGTACAATGAGCAGTTCTTC.

The CDR3 coding sequence is TGTGCCAGCAGTTTTGGAGCGGCTAGCACAGATACGCAGTATTTT. This gives the protein CASSFGAASTDTQYF. The J gene is TRBJ2-3, the V gene TRBV28, with D possibly matching TRBD2 (5 bases). Germline-derived CDR1 and CDR2 are MDHEN and SYDVKM. The CDR3 runs to 15 residues. V was clipped by 3 bases and J by 0 bases, with 10 bases between them.

CDR3 DNA: TGTGCCAGCAGTTCAATCAGGGCCCGGTTTAATCTGTTTTTT. It codes for CASSSIRARFNLFF. V is TRBV28 and J is TRBJ1-4; a possible D gene is TRBD1 (5 bases). CDR3 length equals 14 residues. Between the trimmed V and J ends, which lost 4 bases and 14 bases, there was a span of 20 bases. The germline V gene encodes CDR1 MDHEN and CDR2 SYDVKM.

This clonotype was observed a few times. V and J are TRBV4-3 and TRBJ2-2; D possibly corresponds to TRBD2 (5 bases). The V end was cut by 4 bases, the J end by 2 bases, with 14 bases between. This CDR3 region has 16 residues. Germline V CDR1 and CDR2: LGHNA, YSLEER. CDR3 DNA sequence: TGCGCCAGCAGCCCGAGGAGCGGAGCAAACACCGGGGAGCTGTTTTTT. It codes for CASSPRSGANTGELFF.

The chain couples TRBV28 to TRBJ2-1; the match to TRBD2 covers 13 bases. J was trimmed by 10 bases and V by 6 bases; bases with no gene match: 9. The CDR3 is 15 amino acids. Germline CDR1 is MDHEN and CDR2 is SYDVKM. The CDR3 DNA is TGTGCCAGCAGCCTAACTAGCGGGGGGGCCTTCGAGCAGTTCTTC. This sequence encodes CASSLTSGGAFEQFF.

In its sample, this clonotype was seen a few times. CDR3 in DNA: TGTGCCAGCAGTTTGCGGTCGGGACAGGGGAACTATGGCTACACCTTC. It specifies CASSLRSGQGNYGYTF. This rearrangement joins TRBV6-6 to TRBJ1-2; TRBD1 matches at 10 bases. Germline CDR1 reads MNHNY; CDR2 reads SVGAGI (reference sequence). The trim removed 4 bases at V and 2 bases at J, leaving 7 bases unmatched. The CDR3 has 16 amino acids.

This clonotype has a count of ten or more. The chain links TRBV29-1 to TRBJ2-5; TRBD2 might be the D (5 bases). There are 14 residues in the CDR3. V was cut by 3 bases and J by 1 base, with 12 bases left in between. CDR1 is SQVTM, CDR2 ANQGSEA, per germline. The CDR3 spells CSVDGRSGQETQYF. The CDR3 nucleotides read TGCAGCGTTGATGGCCGGAGCGGCCAAGAGACCCAGTACTTC.

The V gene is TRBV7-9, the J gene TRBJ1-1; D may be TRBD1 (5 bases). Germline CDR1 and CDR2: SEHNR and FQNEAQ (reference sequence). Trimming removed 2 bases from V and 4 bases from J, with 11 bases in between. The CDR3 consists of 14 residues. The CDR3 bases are TGTGCCAGCAGCTTATCGGCAGGGCGCACTGAAGCTTTCTTT. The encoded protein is CASSLSAGRTEAFF.

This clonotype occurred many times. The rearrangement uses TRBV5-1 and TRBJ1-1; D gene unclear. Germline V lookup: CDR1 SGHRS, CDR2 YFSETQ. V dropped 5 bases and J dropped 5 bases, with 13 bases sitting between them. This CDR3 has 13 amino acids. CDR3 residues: CASSPEGWTEAFF. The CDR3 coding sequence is TGCGCCAGCAGTCCGGAGGGCTGGACTGAAGCTTTCTTT.

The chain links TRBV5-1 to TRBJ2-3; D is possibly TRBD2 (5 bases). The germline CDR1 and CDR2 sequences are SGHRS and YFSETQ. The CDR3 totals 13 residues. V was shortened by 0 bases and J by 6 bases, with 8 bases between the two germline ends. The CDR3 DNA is TGCGCCAGCAGCTTGGAACAGCGGGATACGCAGTATTTT. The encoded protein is CASSLEQRDTQYF.

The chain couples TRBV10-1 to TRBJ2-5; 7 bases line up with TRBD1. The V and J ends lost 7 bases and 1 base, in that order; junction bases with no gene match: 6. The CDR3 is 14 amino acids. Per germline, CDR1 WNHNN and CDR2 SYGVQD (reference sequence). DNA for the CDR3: TGCGCCAGCAAAATGGCAGGGGGCCAAGAGACCCAGTACTTC. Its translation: CASKMAGGQETQYF.

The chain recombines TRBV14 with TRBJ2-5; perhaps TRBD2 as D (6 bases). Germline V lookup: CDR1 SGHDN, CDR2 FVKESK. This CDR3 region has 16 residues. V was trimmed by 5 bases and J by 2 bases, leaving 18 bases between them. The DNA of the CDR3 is TGTGCCAGCAGCGCAAGGAGGGGTGTGAGACAAGAGACCCAGTACTTC. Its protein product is CASSARRGVRQETQYF.

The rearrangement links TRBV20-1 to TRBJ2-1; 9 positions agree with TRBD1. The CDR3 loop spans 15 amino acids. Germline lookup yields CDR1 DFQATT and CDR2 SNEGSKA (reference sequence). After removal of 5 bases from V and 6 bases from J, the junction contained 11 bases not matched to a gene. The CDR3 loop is CSALPRDRVSNEQFF. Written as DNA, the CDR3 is TGCAGTGCTCTACCCCGGGACAGGGTTAGCAATGAGCAGTTCTTC.

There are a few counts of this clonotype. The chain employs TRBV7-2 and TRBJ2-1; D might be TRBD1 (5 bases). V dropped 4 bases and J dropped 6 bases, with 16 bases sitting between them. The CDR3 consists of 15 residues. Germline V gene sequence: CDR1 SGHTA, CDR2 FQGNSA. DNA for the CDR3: TGTGCCAGCAGCTCCCAGGGATCCTATGGCAATGAGCAGTTCTTC. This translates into CASSSQGSYGNEQFF. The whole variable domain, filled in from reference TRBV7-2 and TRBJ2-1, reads GAGVSQSPSNKVTEKGKDVELRCDPISGHTALYWYRQSLGQGLEFLIYFQGNSAPDKSGLPSDRFSAERTGGSVSTLTIQRTQQEDSAVYLCASSSQGSYGNEQFFGPGTRLTVL.

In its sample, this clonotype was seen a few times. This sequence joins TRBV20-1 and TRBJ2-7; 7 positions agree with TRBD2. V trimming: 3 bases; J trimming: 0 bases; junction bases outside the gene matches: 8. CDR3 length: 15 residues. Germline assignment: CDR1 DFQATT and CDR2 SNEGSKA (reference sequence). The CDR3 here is CSARGVGLGSYEQYF. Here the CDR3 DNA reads TGCAGTGCTAGGGGCGTAGGACTAGGCTCCTACGAGCAGTACTTC.